This entry lists 6 T cell receptor beta chains sequenced from one sample in a study of blood T cells in healthy people across ages. Primers used in a second PCR of about 6 to 11 cycles were a sample-barcoded 5' primer and a J-beta primer mix. TCRdb reanalysed the 5' RACE reads using MiXCR and keeps one entry per CDR3 protein. The sample carries more than 700,000 distinct CDR3 sequences, 53% recorded once. Input material: blood. The receptors originated from a man at least 80 years old in good health.

The rearrangement links TRBV3-1 to TRBJ2-3; 7 bases are shared with TRBD2. Germline V gene data show CDR1 as LGHDT and CDR2 as YNNKEL (reference sequence). J lost 14 bases, V lost 2 bases, and 10 bases had no gene match. The CDR3 is 13 amino acids. DNA for the CDR3: TGTGCCAGCAGCCAACCGGGAGGAAGATACGCGTATTTT. Amino acids: CASSQPGGRYAYF.

The chain couples TRBV29-1 to TRBJ2-1; D is perhaps TRBD2 (5 bases). The CDR3 consists of 10 residues. In germline, CDR1 is SQVTM, CDR2 ANQGSEA. V gave up 7 bases and J gave up 10 bases, with 11 bases separating them. CDR3 nucleotide sequence: TGCAGCGGGCTCCGGGGAGAGCAGTTCTTC. It specifies CSGLRGEQFF.

This sequence joins TRBV20-1 and TRBJ2-1; 11 nucleotides line up with TRBD2. The CDR3 loop spans 16 amino acids. Germline-derived CDR1 and CDR2 are DFQATT and SNEGSKA (reference sequence). Trimming removed 0 bases from V and 6 bases from J; junction bases left unmatched: 7. This chain's CDR3 is CSARDLRLAGGNEQFF. CDR3 in DNA: TGCAGTGCTAGAGATCTCCGGCTAGCGGGAGGCAATGAGCAGTTCTTC.

V is TRBV12-3 or TRBV12-4 and J is TRBJ2-1; tentatively, D is TRBD2 (5 bases). CDR3 length equals 16 residues. The ends were cut back, 6 bases at V and 0 bases at J, with 15 bases in the middle. CDR3: CASRSGGWSSYNEQFF. CDR3 sequence (DNA): TGTGCCAGCAGATCAGGCGGGTGGAGCTCCTACAATGAGCAGTTCTTC.

V usage is TRBV11-2 and J usage is TRBJ1-4; no clear D gene. This CDR3 region has 15 residues. V shed 1 base and J shed 5 bases, with 11 bases lying between them. Per germline, CDR1 SGHAT and CDR2 FQNNGV. The CDR3 coding sequence is TGTGCCAGCAGCTTAGTCGGGTCCAAGAATGAAAAACTGTTTTTT. The encoded protein is CASSLVGSKNEKLFF.

This clonotype occurred a few times. For the CDR3, the DNA is TGTGCCAGCAGCTTTTCCCGGGACTTCTACAATGAGCAGTTCTTC. This sequence encodes CASSFSRDFYNEQFF. The V and J genes are TRBV11-2 and TRBJ2-1, with TRBD2 as a possible D gene (6 bases). V was shortened by 3 bases and J by 3 bases, with 12 bases between the two germline ends. Germline CDR1 SGHAT, CDR2 FQNNGV. The CDR3 has 15 amino acids.